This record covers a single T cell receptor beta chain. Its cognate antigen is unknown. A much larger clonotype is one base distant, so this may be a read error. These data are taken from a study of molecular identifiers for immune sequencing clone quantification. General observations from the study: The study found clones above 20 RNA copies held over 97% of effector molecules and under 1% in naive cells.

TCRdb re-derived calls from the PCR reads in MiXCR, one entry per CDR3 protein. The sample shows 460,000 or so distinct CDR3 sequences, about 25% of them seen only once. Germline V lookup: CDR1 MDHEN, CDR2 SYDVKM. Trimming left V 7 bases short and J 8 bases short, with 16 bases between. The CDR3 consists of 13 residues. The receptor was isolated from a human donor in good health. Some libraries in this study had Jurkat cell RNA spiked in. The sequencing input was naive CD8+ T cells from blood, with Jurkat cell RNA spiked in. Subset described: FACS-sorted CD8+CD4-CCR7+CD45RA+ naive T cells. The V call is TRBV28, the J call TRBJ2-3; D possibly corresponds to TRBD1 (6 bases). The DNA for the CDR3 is TGTGCCAGCACCGGGCGGACAGCAGCTACGCAGTATTTT. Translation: CASTGRTAATQYF.